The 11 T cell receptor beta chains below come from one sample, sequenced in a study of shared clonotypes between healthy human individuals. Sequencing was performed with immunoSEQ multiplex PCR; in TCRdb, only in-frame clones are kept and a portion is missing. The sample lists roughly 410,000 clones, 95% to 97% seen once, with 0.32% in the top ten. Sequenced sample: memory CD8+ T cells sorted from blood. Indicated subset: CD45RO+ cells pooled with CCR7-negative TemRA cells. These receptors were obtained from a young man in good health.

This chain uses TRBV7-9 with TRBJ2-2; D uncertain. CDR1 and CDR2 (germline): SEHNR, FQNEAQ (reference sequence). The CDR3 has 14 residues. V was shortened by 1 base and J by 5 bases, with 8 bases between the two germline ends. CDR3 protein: CASSLVVPTGELFF. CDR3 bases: TGTGCCAGCAGCTTAGTAGTCCCGACCGGGGAGCTGTTTTTT.

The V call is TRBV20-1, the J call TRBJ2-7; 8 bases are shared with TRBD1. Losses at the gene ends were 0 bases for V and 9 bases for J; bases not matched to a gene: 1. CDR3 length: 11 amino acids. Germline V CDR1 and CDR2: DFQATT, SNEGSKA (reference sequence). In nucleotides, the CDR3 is TGCAGTGCTAGAGATGGGACAGGGCAGTACTTC. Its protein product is CSARDGTGQYF.

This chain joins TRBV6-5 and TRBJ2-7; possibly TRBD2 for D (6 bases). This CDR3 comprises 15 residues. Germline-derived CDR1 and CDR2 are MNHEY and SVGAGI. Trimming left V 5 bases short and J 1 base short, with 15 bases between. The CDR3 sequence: CASSRSGFLSYEQYF. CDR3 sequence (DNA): TGTGCCAGCAGTCGTAGCGGCTTCCTTTCCTACGAGCAGTACTTC.

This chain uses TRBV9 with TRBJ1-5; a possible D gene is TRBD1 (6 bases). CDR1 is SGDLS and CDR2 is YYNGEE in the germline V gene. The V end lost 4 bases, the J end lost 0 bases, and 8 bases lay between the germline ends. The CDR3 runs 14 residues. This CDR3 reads CASSLGHSNQPQHF. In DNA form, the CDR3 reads TGTGCCAGCAGCTTGGGACATAGCAATCAGCCCCAGCATTTT.

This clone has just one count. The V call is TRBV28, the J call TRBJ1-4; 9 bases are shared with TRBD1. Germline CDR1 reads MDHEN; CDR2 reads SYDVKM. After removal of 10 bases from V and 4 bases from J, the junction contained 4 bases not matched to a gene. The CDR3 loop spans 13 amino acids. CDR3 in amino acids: CAIPGQGNEKLFF. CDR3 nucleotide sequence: TGTGCCATCCCGGGACAGGGTAATGAAAAACTGTTTTTT.

The CDR3 spells CASRTRPGGGGDSGTEAFF. The DNA for the CDR3 is TGTGCCAGCAGGACGAGGCCCGGAGGGGGCGGAGATAGTGGCACTGAAGCTTTCTTT. This chain connects TRBV27 to TRBJ1-1, with 7 bases aligning to TRBD1. In germline, CDR1 is MNHEY, CDR2 SMNVEV (reference sequence). The CDR3 has 19 residues. V lost 6 bases to trimming and J lost 4 bases; unmatched junction nucleotides: 23.

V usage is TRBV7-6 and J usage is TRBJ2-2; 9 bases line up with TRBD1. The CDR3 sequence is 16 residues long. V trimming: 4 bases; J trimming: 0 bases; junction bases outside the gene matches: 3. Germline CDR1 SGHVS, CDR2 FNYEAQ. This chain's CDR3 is CASSSRQGANTGELFF. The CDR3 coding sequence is TGTGCCAGCAGCTCACGACAGGGGGCGAACACCGGGGAGCTGTTTTTT.

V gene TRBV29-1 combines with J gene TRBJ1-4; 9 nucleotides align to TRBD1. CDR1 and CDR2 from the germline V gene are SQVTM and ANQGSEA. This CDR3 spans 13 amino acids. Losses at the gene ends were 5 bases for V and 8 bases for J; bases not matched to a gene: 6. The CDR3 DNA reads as TGCAGCGTTCCGGGACAGGGTCGGGAAAAACTGTTTTTT. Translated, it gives CSVPGQGREKLFF.

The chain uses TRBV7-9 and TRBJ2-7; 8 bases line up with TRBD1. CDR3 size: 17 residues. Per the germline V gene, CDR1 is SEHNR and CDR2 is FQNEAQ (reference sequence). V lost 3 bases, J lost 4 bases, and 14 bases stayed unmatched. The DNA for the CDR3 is TGTGCCAGCAGCTTGGGTCGCCAGGGACAGGTCACGTACGAGCAGTACTTC. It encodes CASSLGRQGQVTYEQYF. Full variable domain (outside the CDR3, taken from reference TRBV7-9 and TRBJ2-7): DTGVSQNPRHKITKRGQNVTFRCDPISEHNRLYWYRQTLGQGPEFLTYFQNEAQLEKSRLLSDRFSAERPKGSFSTLEIQRTEQGDSAMYLCASSLGRQGQVTYEQYFGPGTRLTVT.

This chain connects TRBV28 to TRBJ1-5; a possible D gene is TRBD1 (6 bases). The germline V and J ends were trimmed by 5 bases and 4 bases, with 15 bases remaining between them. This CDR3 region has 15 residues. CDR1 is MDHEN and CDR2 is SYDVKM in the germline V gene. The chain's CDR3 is CASSARGRGNQPQHF. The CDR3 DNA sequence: TGTGCCAGCAGTGCCCGGGGTAGGGGGAATCAGCCCCAGCATTTT. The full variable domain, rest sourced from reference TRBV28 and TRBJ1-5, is DVKVTQSSRYLVKRTGEKVFLECVQDMDHENMFWYRQDPGLGLRLIYFSYDVKMKEKGDIPEGYSVSREKKERFSLILESASTNQTSMYLCASSARGRGNQPQHFGDGTRLSIL.

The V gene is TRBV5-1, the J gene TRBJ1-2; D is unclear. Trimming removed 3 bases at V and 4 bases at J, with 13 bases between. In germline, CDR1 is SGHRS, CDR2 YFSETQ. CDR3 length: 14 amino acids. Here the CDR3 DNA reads TGCGCCAGCAGCTCAGGACGGAGATTCTATGGCTACACCTTC. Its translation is CASSSGRRFYGYTF.